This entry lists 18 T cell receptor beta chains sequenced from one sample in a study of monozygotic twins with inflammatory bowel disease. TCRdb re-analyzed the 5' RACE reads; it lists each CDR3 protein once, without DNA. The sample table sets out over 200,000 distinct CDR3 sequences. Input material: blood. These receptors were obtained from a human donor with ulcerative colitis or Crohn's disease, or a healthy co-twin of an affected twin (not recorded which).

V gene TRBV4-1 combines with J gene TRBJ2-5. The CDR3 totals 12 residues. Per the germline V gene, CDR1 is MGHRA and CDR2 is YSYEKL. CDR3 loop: CASSQDKETQYF.

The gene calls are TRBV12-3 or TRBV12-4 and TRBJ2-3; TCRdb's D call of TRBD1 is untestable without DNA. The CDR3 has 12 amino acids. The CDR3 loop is CASAGSTDTQYF.

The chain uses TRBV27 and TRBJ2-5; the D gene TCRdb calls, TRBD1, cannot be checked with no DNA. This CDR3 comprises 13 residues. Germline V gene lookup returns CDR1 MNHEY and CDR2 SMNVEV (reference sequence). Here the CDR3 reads CASRQGPQETQYF.

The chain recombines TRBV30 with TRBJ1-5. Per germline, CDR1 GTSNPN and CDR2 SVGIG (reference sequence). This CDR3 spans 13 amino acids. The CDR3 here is CAWNPGLNQPQHF.

This CDR3 reads CASSFPDLTDTQYF. The chain carries TRBV7-2 and TRBJ2-3; TCRdb outputs TRBD1, but without DNA this stays unchecked. CDR1 is SGHTA and CDR2 is FQGNSA in the germline V gene. The CDR3 has 14 residues.

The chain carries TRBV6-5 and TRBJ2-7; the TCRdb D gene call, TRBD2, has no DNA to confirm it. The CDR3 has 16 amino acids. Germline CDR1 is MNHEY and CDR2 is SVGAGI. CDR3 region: CASSYGLAGAFYEQYF.

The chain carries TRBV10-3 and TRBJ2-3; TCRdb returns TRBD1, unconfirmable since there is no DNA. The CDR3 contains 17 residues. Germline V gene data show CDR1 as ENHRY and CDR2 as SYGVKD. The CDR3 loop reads CAISDSGTGRSTDTQYF.

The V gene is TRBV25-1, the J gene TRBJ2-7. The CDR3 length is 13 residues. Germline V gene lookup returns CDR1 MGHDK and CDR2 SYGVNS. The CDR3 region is CASSKEWDYEQYF.

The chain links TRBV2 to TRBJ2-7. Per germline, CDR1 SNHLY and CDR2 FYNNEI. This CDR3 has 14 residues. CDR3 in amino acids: CASSDSVSSYEQYF.

CDR3 sequence reads: CSVEEAGGYANTRELFF. The chain joins TRBV29-1 to TRBJ2-2; TCRdb's D call, TRBD2, is unchecked because there is no DNA. Germline CDR1 reads SQVTM; CDR2 reads ANQGSEA. CDR3 length equals 17 residues.

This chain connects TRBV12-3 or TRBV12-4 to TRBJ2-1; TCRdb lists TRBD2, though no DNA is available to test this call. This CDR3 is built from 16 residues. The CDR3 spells CASSPSGGPTRNEQFF.

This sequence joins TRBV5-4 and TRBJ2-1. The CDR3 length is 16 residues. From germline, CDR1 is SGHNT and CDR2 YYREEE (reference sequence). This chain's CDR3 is CASSVVGYGSYNEQFF.

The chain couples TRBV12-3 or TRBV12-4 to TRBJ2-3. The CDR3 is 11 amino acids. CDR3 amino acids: CASSLADTQYF.

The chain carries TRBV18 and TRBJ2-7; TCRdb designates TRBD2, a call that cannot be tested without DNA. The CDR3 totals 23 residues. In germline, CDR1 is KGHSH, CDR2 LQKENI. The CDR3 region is CASSPRGIILEPGTSGRTYEQYF.

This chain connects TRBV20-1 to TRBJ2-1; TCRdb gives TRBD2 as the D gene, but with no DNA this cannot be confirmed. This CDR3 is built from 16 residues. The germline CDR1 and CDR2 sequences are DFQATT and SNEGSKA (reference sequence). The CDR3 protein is CSARPLAGVGYNEQFF.

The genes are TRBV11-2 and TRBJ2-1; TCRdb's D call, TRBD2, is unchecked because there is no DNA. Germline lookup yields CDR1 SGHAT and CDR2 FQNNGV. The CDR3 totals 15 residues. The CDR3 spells CASSGAGVAYNEQFF.

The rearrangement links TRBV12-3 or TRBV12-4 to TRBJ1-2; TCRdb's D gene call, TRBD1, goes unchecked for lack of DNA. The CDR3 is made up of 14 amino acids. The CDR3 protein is CASSPTTGTYGYTF.

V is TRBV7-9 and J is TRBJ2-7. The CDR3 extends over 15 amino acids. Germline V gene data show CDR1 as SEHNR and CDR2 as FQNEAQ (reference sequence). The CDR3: CASSLVGQGAYEQYF.